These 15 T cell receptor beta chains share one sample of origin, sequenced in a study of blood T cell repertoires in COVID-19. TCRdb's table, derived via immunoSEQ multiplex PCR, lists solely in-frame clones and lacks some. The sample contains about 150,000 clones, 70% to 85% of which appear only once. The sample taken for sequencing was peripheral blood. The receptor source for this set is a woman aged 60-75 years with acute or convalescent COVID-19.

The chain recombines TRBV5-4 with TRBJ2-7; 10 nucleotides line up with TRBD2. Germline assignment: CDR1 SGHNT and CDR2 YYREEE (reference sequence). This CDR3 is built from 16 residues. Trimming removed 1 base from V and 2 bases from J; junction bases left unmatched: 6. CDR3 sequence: CASSLFLAGEPYEQYF. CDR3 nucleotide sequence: TGTGCCAGCAGCTTGTTCCTAGCGGGGGAGCCCTACGAGCAGTACTTC.

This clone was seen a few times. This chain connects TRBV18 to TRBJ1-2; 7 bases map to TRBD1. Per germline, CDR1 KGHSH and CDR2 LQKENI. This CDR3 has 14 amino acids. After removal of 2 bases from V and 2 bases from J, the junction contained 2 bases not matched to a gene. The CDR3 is CASSPSGQNYGYTF. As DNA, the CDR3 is TGTGCCAGCTCACCATCGGGACAGAACTATGGCTACACCTTC.

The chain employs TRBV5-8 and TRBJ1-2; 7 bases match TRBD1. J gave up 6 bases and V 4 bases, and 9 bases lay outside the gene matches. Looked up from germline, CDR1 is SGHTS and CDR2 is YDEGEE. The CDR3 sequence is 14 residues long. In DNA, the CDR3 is TGTGCCAGCAGCCCGTGGACAGGAGCGGATGGCTACACCTTC. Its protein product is CASSPWTGADGYTF.

CDR3 region: CASSQPGTSGGAVEQFF. CDR3 DNA sequence: TGTGCCAGCAGCCAACCCGGGACTAGCGGGGGGGCCGTGGAGCAGTTCTTC. V usage is TRBV4-2 and J usage is TRBJ2-1; 16 bases map to TRBD2. V lost 2 bases to trimming and J lost 10 bases; unmatched junction nucleotides: 8. CDR1 and CDR2 (germline): LGHNA, YNFKEQ. The CDR3 is 17 amino acids.

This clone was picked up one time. DNA for the CDR3: TGTGCCAGCGATCCCACAGGGGGCAGCACAGATACGCAGTATTTT. This translates into CASDPTGGSTDTQYF. The chain links TRBV2 to TRBJ2-3; 9 bases agree with TRBD1. Trimming removed 8 bases from V and 0 bases from J; junction bases left unmatched: 6. The CDR3 covers 15 residues. CDR1 SNHLY and CDR2 FYNNEI come from the germline V gene.

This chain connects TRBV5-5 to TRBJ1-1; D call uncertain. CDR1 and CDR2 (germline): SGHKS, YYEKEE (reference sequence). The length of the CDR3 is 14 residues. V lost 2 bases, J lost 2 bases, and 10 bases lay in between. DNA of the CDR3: TGTGCCAGCAGCTTAGACATCTCAAACACTGAAGCTTTCTTT. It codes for CASSLDISNTEAFF.

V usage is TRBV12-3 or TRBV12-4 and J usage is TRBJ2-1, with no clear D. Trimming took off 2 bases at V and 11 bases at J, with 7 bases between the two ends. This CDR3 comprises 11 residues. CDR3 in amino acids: CASSLLRQQFF. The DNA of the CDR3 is TGTGCCAGCAGTTTATTGCGGCAGCAGTTCTTC.

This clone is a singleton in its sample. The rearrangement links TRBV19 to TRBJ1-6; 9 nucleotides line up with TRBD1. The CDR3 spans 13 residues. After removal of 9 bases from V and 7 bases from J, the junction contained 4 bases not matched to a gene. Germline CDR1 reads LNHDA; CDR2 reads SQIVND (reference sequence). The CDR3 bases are TGTGCCAGCCATGGACAGGGGAATTCACCCCTCCACTTT. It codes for CASHGQGNSPLHF.

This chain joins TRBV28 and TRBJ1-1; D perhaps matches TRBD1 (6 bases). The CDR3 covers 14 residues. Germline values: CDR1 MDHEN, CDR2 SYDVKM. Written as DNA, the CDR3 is TGTGCGGTCGCCGTAGGGGGGGAGAACACTGAAGCTTTCTTT. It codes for CAVAVGGENTEAFF.

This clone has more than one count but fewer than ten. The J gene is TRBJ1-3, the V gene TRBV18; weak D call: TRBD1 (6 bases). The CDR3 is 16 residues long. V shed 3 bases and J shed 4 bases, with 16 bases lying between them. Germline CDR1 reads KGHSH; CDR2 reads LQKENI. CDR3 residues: CASSPDSRGGGNTIYF. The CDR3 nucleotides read TGTGCCAGCTCACCGGACAGCCGGGGCGGCGGAAACACCATATATTTT.

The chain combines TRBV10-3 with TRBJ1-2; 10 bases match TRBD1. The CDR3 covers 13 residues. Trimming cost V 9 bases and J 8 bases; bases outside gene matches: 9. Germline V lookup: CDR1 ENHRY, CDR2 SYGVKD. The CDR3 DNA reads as TGTGCCATTACCGGGACAGGGGTTTACGGCTACACCTTC. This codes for CAITGTGVYGYTF.

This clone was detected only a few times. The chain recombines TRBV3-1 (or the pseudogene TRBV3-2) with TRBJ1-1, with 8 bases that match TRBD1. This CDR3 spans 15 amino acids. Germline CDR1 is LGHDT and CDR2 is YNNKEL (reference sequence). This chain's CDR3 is CASGDQGALRAEAFF. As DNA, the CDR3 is TGTGCATCCGGGGACCAGGGGGCGCTTAGGGCTGAAGCTTTCTTT.

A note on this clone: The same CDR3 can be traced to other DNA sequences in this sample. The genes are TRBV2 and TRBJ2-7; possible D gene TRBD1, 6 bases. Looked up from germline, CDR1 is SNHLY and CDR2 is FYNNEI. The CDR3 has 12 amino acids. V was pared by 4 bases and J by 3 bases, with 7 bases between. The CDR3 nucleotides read TGTGCCAGCAGTGCCAGGGGCTACGAGCAGTACGTC. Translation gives CASSARGYEQYV.

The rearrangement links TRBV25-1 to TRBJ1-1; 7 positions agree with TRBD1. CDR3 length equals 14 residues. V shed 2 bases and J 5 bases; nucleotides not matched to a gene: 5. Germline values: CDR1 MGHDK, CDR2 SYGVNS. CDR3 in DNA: TGTGCCAGCAGTGAAAGGGGGCCGGGGACTGAAGCTTTCTTT. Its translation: CASSERGPGTEAFF.

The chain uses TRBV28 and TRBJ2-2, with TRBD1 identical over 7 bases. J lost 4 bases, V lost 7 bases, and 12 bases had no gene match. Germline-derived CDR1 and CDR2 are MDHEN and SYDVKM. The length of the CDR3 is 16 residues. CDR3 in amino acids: CASKLTGLSSTGELFF. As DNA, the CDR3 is TGTGCCAGCAAGTTGACAGGGCTGTCCTCCACCGGGGAGCTGTTTTTT. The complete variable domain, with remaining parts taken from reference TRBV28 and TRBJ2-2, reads DVKVTQSSRYLVKRTGEKVFLECVQDMDHENMFWYRQDPGLGLRLIYFSYDVKMKEKGDIPEGYSVSREKKERFSLILESASTNQTSMYLCASKLTGLSSTGELFFGEGSRLTVL.